This TCR beta chain was sequenced for a study of blood T cell repertoires in COVID-19. Per the authors' pipeline: Reference gene primer amplification in the assay estimated nucleated cell counts. Generated by immunoSEQ multiplex PCR, the TCRdb table keeps only in-frame clones and is missing some. That table furnishes V, J and clone size, whereas the DNA furnished D and trimming. This table has about 140,000 clones, around 88% appearing once. CDR1 SGHTA and CDR2 FQGNSA come from the germline V gene. V lost 1 base and J lost 11; bases outside the gene matches: 11. This CDR3 is built from 15 residues. This receptor was identified in a woman in her fifties or sixties with acute or convalescent COVID-19. What was sequenced was peripheral blood. This chain links TRBV7-2 with TRBJ1-2, with 9 positions matching TRBD1. The CDR3 loop reads CASSLETGGGPRYTF. The CDR3 region has the DNA TGTGCCAGCAGCTTAGAGACAGGGGGAGGGCCTAGATACACCTTC.